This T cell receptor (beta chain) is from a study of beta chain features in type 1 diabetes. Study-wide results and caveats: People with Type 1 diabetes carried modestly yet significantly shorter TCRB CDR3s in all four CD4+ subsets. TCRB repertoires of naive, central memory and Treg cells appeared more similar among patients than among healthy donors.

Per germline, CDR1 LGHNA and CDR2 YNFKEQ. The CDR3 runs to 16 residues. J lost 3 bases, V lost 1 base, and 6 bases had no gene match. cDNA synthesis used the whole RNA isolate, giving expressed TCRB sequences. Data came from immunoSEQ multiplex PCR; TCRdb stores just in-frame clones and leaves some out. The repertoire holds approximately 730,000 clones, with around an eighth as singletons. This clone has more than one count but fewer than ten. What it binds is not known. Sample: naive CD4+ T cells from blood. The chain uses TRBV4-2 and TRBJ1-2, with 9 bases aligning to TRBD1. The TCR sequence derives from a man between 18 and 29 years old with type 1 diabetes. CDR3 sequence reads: CASSQVTGGKDYGYTF. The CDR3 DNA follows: TGTGCCAGCAGCCAAGTGACAGGGGGAAAGGACTATGGCTACACCTTC.